The clone carrying this TCR beta chain was found many times. The antigen remains unidentified. The sample belongs to a study of response to subunit inactivated influenza vaccine. Regarding the study as a whole: Authors suggested that a seasonal influenza vaccination recruits few new T cells each time.

CDR1 LNHNV and CDR2 YYDKDF come from the germline V gene (reference sequence). V was trimmed by 0 bases and J by 0 bases, leaving 5 bases between them. CDR3 length: 14 amino acids. MiXCR was run by TCRdb on the RT-PCR reads, yielding one entry per CDR3 protein. The top ten hold roughly 6.4% of the sample, which has some 640,000 distinct CDR3 sequences, approximately 14% seen once. The rearrangement uses TRBV15 and TRBJ2-5; D is undetermined. The sample consisted of PBMCs from blood, taken 14 to 15 days before vaccination. The source of this sequence is a man aged 45-60 years who received an inactivated influenza vaccine. This CDR3 is CATSRDGYQETQYF. CDR3 in DNA: TGTGCCACCAGCAGAGATGGGTACCAAGAGACCCAGTACTTC.